Detailed here is one TCR beta chain. The data are from a study of blood T cell repertoires in COVID-19. Study summary: Donors in the United States, Italy and Spain gave samples during acute or convalescent COVID-19. PBMCs, B-cell-depleted T cells, or T cells provided the cDNA or gDNA that made up the material.

The authors' processing: Reference gene primer amplification gave nucleated cell count estimates. Generated by immunoSEQ multiplex PCR, the TCRdb table keeps only in-frame clones and is missing some. V and J calls plus clone size are reproduced from that table; the DNA served to infer D and trimming. This table holds 130,000 or so clones, about 85% found once. The source is a human donor in a cohort sampled during active COVID-19. The material sequenced was peripheral blood.

CDR3: CASLDRGRGNTIYF. The CDR3 DNA sequence: TGTGCCAGCCTCGACAGGGGGCGCGGAAACACCATATATTTT. The chain is built from TRBV6-5 and TRBJ1-3, with TRBD1 matching over 10 bases. The CDR3 consists of 14 residues. In germline, CDR1 is MNHEY, CDR2 SVGAGI. Trimming at V came to 8 bases and at J to 4 bases, leaving 5 bases not matched to a gene.